The rows below give T cell receptor beta chains drawn from one sample of a study of blood T cell repertoires in COVID-19. TCRdb keeps only in-frame clones here, not all; method: immunoSEQ multiplex PCR. This sample yields some 66,000 clones, of which about 78% are seen a single time; 40% to 60% belongs to the top ten. Sequenced material: peripheral blood. These receptors were collected from an elderly woman with acute or convalescent COVID-19. Both conserved end residues are part of each CDR3. The D gene is left open where the match is weak. Expanded clones get a size class; other rows say once, few or many, or leave the size out.

d_call: -
v_call: TRBV7-7
clone_size: -
j_call: TRBJ2-3
cdr3_aa: CASSPGSGPDTQYF
cdr3_nt: TGTGCTAGCAGCCCCGGGTCAGGGCCAGATACGCAGTATTTT

d_call: TRBD1
v_call: TRBV11-2
clone_size: -
j_call: TRBJ1-6
cdr3_aa: CASSPLGQLNSPLHF
cdr3_nt: TGTGCCAGCAGCCCCCTGGGACAGTTGAATTCACCCCTCCACTTT

d_call: -
v_call: TRBV7-6
clone_size: -
j_call: TRBJ2-7
cdr3_aa: CASSSQGSPYEQYF
cdr3_nt: TGTGCCAGCAGCTCCCAGGGTTCCCCCTACGAGCAGTACTTC

d_call: TRBD2
v_call: TRBV5-1
clone_size: -
j_call: TRBJ2-7
cdr3_aa: CASSHITSAQIEQYF
cdr3_nt: TGCGCCAGCAGCCATATTACTAGCGCGCAAATCGAGCAGTACTTC

d_call: TRBD2
v_call: TRBV5-1
clone_size: once
j_call: TRBJ2-1
cdr3_aa: CASSSTSGSDEQFF
cdr3_nt: TGCGCCAGCAGCTCGACTAGCGGGAGTGATGAGCAGTTCTTC

d_call: -
v_call: TRBV19
clone_size: -
j_call: TRBJ1-3
cdr3_aa: CASRGLVQSGNTIYF
cdr3_nt: TGTGCCAGTAGGGGACTTGTCCAGTCTGGAAACACCATATATTTT

d_call: -
v_call: TRBV30
clone_size: -
j_call: TRBJ1-5
cdr3_aa: CAWSVNRVGQPQHF
cdr3_nt: TGTGCCTGGAGTGTAAACAGGGTGGGTCAGCCCCAGCATTTT

d_call: -
v_call: TRBV29-1
clone_size: -
j_call: TRBJ2-1
cdr3_aa: CSVETRWNEQFF
cdr3_nt: TGCAGCGTTGAGACTAGATGGAATGAGCAGTTCTTC

d_call: TRBD1
v_call: TRBV6-2/TRBV6-3
clone_size: once
j_call: TRBJ2-1
cdr3_aa: CASSYYPGQGHDNEQFF
cdr3_nt: TGTGCCAGCAGTTACTACCCCGGACAGGGGCACGACAATGAGCAGTTCTTC

d_call: -
v_call: TRBV6-2/TRBV6-3
clone_size: -
j_call: TRBJ2-4
cdr3_aa: CASSYGGAGKNIQYF
cdr3_nt: TGTGCCAGCAGTTACGGGGGGGCTGGCAAAAACATTCAGTACTTC

d_call: -
v_call: TRBV7-2
clone_size: -
j_call: TRBJ1-4
cdr3_aa: CASSSPWEGNEKLFF
cdr3_nt: TGTGCCAGCAGCTCCCCCTGGGAGGGGAATGAAAAACTGTTTTTT

d_call: -
v_call: TRBV6-5
clone_size: -
j_call: TRBJ1-2
cdr3_aa: CASIGQGPGGYTF
cdr3_nt: TGTGCCAGCATAGGGCAGGGGCCTGGCGGCTACACCTTC

d_call: -
v_call: TRBV18
clone_size: few
j_call: TRBJ1-4
cdr3_aa: CASSPPALLGEKLFF
cdr3_nt: TGTGCCAGCTCACCACCGGCTCTACTCGGGGAAAAACTGTTTTTT

d_call: -
v_call: TRBV2
clone_size: -
j_call: TRBJ2-1
cdr3_aa: CASTRSGALGEQFF
cdr3_nt: TGTGCCAGCACCCGATCGGGAGCTTTAGGTGAGCAGTTCTTC

d_call: -
v_call: TRBV7-2
clone_size: few
j_call: TRBJ2-2
cdr3_aa: CASSFGHYTGELFF
cdr3_nt: TGTGCCAGCAGCTTTGGACATTACACCGGGGAGCTGTTTTTT

d_call: -
v_call: TRBV5-1
clone_size: -
j_call: TRBJ2-7
cdr3_aa: CASSLGRGDEQYF
cdr3_nt: TGCGCCAGCAGCTTGGGCAGGGGAGACGAGCAGTACTTC

d_call: -
v_call: TRBV6-6
clone_size: few
j_call: TRBJ1-1
cdr3_aa: CASLARGGSLNTEAFF
cdr3_nt: TGTGCCAGCCTCGCCCGGGGGGGCTCTTTGAACACTGAAGCTTTCTTT

d_call: TRBD2
v_call: TRBV7-8
clone_size: -
j_call: TRBJ2-3
cdr3_aa: CASSSGLAGITDTQYF
cdr3_nt: TGTGCCAGCAGCTCTGGACTAGCGGGAATTACAGATACGCAGTATTTT

d_call: -
v_call: TRBV6-1
clone_size: few
j_call: TRBJ1-2
cdr3_aa: CASRPRGSNYGYTF
cdr3_nt: TGTGCCAGCAGACCCAGGGGATCAAACTATGGCTACACCTTC

d_call: -
v_call: TRBV19
clone_size: -
j_call: TRBJ2-4
cdr3_aa: CASSIHRAKNIQYF
cdr3_nt: TGTGCCAGTAGTATACACAGGGCCAAAAACATTCAGTACTTC

d_call: TRBD1
v_call: TRBV28
clone_size: -
j_call: TRBJ1-6
cdr3_aa: CASRGDRGNSPLHF
cdr3_nt: TGTGCCAGCAGGGGCGACAGGGGGAATTCACCCCTCCACTTT

d_call: TRBD1
v_call: TRBV5-1
clone_size: -
j_call: TRBJ2-2
cdr3_aa: CASRQGQGTGELFF
cdr3_nt: TGCGCCAGCAGACAGGGGCAAGGGACCGGGGAGCTGTTTTTT